Following are 27 T cell receptor beta chains from one sample sequenced in a study of T cells in women clearing cervical HPV infection. This table comes from immunoSEQ multiplex PCR, and its TCRdb copy is limited to in-frame clones, with some not included. The repertoire table contains tens of thousands of clones. Sequencing was performed on blood buffy coat. These receptors came from a woman aged 18 to 75 with a cervical HPV16 infection that either progressed to CIN3+ or cleared (not recorded which).

With respect to this clone: The sequenced fragment ends 3 residues before the CDR3 boundary, so the rest is inferred from the germline J gene. The gene calls are TRBV10-3 and TRBJ2-5; TRBD2 matches at 7 bases. Germline V gene lookup returns CDR1 ENHRY and CDR2 SYGVKD. CDR3 length equals 13 residues. With V trimmed by 10 bases and J by 5 bases, 10 bases remained unmatched. The CDR3: CANRGEGSETQYF. Partial CDR3 DNA: TGTGCCAACCGGGGGGAGGGGTCGGAGACC.

With regard to this clone: The read falls 3 residues short of the CDR3 end, and the missing part is taken from the germline J gene. The V and J genes are TRBV20-1 and TRBJ2-5; tentative D call: TRBD1 (5 bases). Trimming stripped 3 bases from V and 5 bases from J, with 19 bases between. Germline values: CDR1 DFQATT, CDR2 SNEGSKA (reference sequence). There are 15 residues in the CDR3. Partial CDR3 DNA: TGCAGTGCTAGGGTCCCCGGCAGGGCGGTGGAGACC. Its translation is CSARVPGRAVET. The entire CDR3 is CSARVPGRAVETQYF.

Remarks on this clone: The read is 3 residues too short to cover the CDR3 end, so that end is filled in from the germline J gene. The chain employs TRBV7-2 and TRBJ1-2; D uncertain. The CDR3 spans 16 residues. The germline gives CDR1 SGHTA, CDR2 FQGNSA. CDR3 bases read: TGTGCCAGCAGCTTAGCCGGACTAGCTGCCGCAGATACC. Its protein is CASSLAGLAAADT. The whole CDR3 reads CASSLAGLAAADTYTF.

With regard to this clone: With the read ending 3 residues before the CDR3 end, the germline J gene is used to fill in that end. This chain links TRBV29-1 with TRBJ2-2, with TRBD2 identical over 7 bases. This CDR3 spans 16 amino acids. Trimming removed 4 bases from V and 1 base from J; junction bases left unmatched: 9. Germline CDR1 SQVTM, CDR2 ANQGSEA. Incomplete CDR3 DNA: TGCAGCGTTGTCGGGACCGGGACTAAGAACACCGGGGAG. Its translation: CSVVGTGTKNTGE. The complete CDR3 protein is CSVVGTGTKNTGELFF.

Concerning this clone itself: The read ends 3 residues before the CDR3 terminus; that terminus is restored from the germline J gene. V is TRBV18 and J is TRBJ1-4, with 7 bases aligning to TRBD1. The germline CDR1 and CDR2 sequences are KGHSH and LQKENI. CDR3 length: 16 residues. The CDR3 sequence is CASSPGDQRGPWALFF. The CDR3 DNA, read in part, is TGTGCCAGCTCACCAGGGGATCAAAGGGGGCCTTGGGCA.

Points on this clone: The read stops 3 residues short of the end of the CDR3; the missing end is completed from the germline J gene. This chain joins TRBV7-9 and TRBJ1-2, with TRBD1 identical over 8 bases. CDR3 length: 14 residues. Looked up from germline, CDR1 is SEHNR and CDR2 is FQNEAQ (reference sequence). The covered CDR3 bases are TGTGCCAGCAACCAGGGGGCTTTCTCCTACGAC. Translating it yields CASNQGAFSYD. The whole CDR3 protein is CASNQGAFSYDYTF.

Comment on this clone: The DNA ends 3 residues before the CDR3 does, and the rest of the CDR3 is filled in from the germline J gene. The chain couples TRBV6-1 to TRBJ2-6, with D possibly TRBD1 on 6 matching bases. CDR3 length: 15 amino acids. Trimming took off 3 bases at V and 2 bases at J, with 8 bases between the two ends. Per the germline V gene, CDR1 is MNHNS and CDR2 is SASEGT. CDR3 protein: CASSDQGTGANVLTF. The sequenced CDR3 bases are TGTGCCAGCAGTGACCAGGGGACTGGGGCCAACGTC.

In the case of this clone: The observed sequence ends 3 residues before the CDR3 terminus, with the missing tail filled in from the germline J gene. The gene calls are TRBV18 and TRBJ1-4; D ambiguous. V was clipped by 2 bases and J by 6 bases, with 7 bases between them. CDR1 KGHSH and CDR2 LQKENI come from the germline V gene. This CDR3 contains 13 residues. The DNA read from the CDR3 is TGTGCCAGCTCACCAGTCCGGGATGAAAAA. This sequence encodes CASSPVRDEK. The CDR3 as a whole reads CASSPVRDEKLFF.

As to this clone: The junction does not match germline at one end; this may be a read error. Read data end 3 residues before the CDR3 end; the end is taken from the germline J gene. The same CDR3 can be traced to other DNA sequences in this sample. The V call is TRBV7-9, the J call TRBJ1-2; D might be TRBD1 (5 bases). The CDR3 has 15 amino acids. Germline assignment: CDR1 SEHNR and CDR2 FQNEAQ (reference sequence). The CDR3 spells CASSLARGSEYGYTF. The covered CDR3 bases are TGTGCCAGTAGCTTAGCAAGGGGATCTGAGTATGGC. Filled out from reference TRBV7-9 and TRBJ1-2, the complete variable domain reads DTGVSQNPRHKITKRGQNVTFRCDPISEHNRLYWYRQTLGQGPEFLTYFQNEAQLEKSRLLSDRFSAERPKGSFSTLEIQRTEQGDSAMYLCASSLARGSEYGYTFGSGTRLTVV.

Notes on this clone: Coverage ceases 3 residues before the CDR3 finishes, and the germline J gene fills in the end. This sequence joins TRBV18 and TRBJ2-2, with TRBD2 as a possible D gene (6 bases). Germline-derived CDR1 and CDR2 are KGHSH and LQKENI. V was trimmed by 1 base and J by 7 bases, leaving 13 bases between them. This CDR3 contains 15 residues. The chain's CDR3 is CASSPLMGSGGELFF. CDR3 DNA (partial): TGTGCCAGCTCACCACTCATGGGTAGCGGCGGGGAG.

On this clone itself: The CDR3 end falls 3 residues outside the read, so it is completed with the germline J gene. The chain combines TRBV7-6 with TRBJ2-5; a weak D match, TRBD2 (6 bases). Germline V gene data show CDR1 as SGHVS and CDR2 as FNYEAQ. Deletions cut 3 bases from V and 2 bases from J, with 13 bases between. The CDR3 totals 15 residues. The sequenced part of the CDR3 DNA is TGTGCCAGCAGCTTCGGCGGGGCCTCTCAAGAGACC. The encoded protein is CASSFGGASQET. The full CDR3 protein reads CASSFGGASQETQYF.

Concerning this clone: Read sequence stops 3 residues before the CDR3 end, and the germline J gene provides the missing end. J is TRBJ1-2 and V is TRBV5-1, with TRBD1 matching over 11 bases. This CDR3 has 15 residues. Trimming cost V 3 bases and J 6 bases; bases outside gene matches: 7. Germline V gives CDR1 SGHRS, CDR2 YFSETQ. CDR3 protein: CASSSEDRGRHGYTF. CDR3 bases read: TGCGCCAGCAGCTCCGAGGACAGGGGGCGGCATGGC.

Details on this clone: Coverage ceases 3 residues before the CDR3 finishes, and the germline J gene fills in the end. The chain employs TRBV7-9 and TRBJ2-5, with a tentative D call TRBD2 (6 bases). The CDR3 loop spans 15 amino acids. V was shortened by 5 bases and J by 1 base, with 14 bases between the two germline ends. Germline V gene sequence: CDR1 SEHNR, CDR2 FQNEAQ (reference sequence). This CDR3 reads CASSPRGTLQETQYF. CDR3 bases read: TGTGCCAGCAGCCCCCGCGGGACTCTCCAAGAGACC.

Worth noting for this clone: Read coverage stops 3 residues before the CDR3 terminus; the germline J gene supplies the remainder. V usage is TRBV20-1 and J usage is TRBJ2-7, with 8 bases lining up with TRBD2. Unmatched junction bases numbered 7, after V lost 6 bases and J lost 3 bases. Germline V gene data show CDR1 as DFQATT and CDR2 as SNEGSKA (reference sequence). The CDR3 sequence is 13 residues long. This CDR3 is CSAHGTRNYEQYF. Incomplete CDR3 DNA: TGCAGTGCCCACGGGACTAGAAACTACGAG.

On this clone: The missing CDR3 end, 3 residues past where the read stops, is filled in from the germline J gene. The gene calls are TRBV3-1 (or the pseudogene TRBV3-2) and TRBJ2-5; D ambiguous. Germline V CDR1 and CDR2: LGHDT, YNNKEL (reference sequence). The CDR3 spans 16 residues. V was shortened by 0 bases and J by 2 bases, with 13 bases between the two germline ends. CDR3: CASSQDGVTDQETQYF. CDR3 bases read: TGTGCCAGCAGCCAAGATGGTGTTACAGATCAAGAGACC.

Worth noting for this clone: The read terminates 3 residues before the CDR3 end, so the remaining end is supplied by the germline J gene. The rearrangement joins TRBV4-2 to TRBJ2-2, with 12 positions matching TRBD1. The ends lost 1 base at V and 5 bases at J; junction bases unmatched: 14. The CDR3 loop spans 20 amino acids. Germline V gene sequence: CDR1 LGHNA, CDR2 YNFKEQ. The covered CDR3 bases are TGTGCCAGCAGCCAAGGACTGGGACAGGGGGCGCTTCGGGGTACCGGGGAG. Translated: CASSQGLGQGALRGTGE. The CDR3 in its entirety is CASSQGLGQGALRGTGELFF.

Concerning this clone itself: The DNA ends 3 residues before the CDR3 does, and the rest of the CDR3 is filled in from the germline J gene. J is TRBJ1-1 and V is TRBV30, with D possibly matching TRBD1 (6 bases). V was trimmed by 3 bases and J by 0 bases, leaving 14 bases between them. The CDR3 spans 15 residues. CDR1 and CDR2 (germline): GTSNPN, SVGIG (reference sequence). The sequenced part of the CDR3 DNA is TGTGCCTGGAGGGGGAACAGGGCCATGAACACTGAA. This sequence encodes CAWRGNRAMNTE. The entire CDR3 protein is CAWRGNRAMNTEAFF.

With regard to this clone: The read gets to within 3 residues of the CDR3 end, and the germline J gene fills in the rest. V usage is TRBV20-1 and J usage is TRBJ1-2; a possible D gene is TRBD1 (5 bases). Germline V CDR1 and CDR2: DFQATT, SNEGSKA (reference sequence). This CDR3 has 13 amino acids. The CDR3 region is CSSFTGPGQDYTF. The CDR3 DNA, read in part, is TGCAGTTCTTTTACAGGCCCGGGTCAGGAC.

Of note for this clone: The missing CDR3 end, 3 residues past where the read stops, is filled in from the germline J gene. The rearrangement links TRBV30 to TRBJ1-1; tentatively, D is TRBD1 (5 bases). The CDR3 is made up of 14 amino acids. Per the germline V gene, CDR1 is GTSNPN and CDR2 is SVGIG (reference sequence). V was cut by 4 bases and J by 0 bases, with 12 bases left in between. Partial CDR3 DNA: TGTGCCTGGACCTCCTTACAGGTGAACACTGAA. It is translated as CAWTSLQVNTE. In full, the CDR3 reads CAWTSLQVNTEAFF.

About this clone: The read ends 3 residues before the CDR3 terminus; that terminus is restored from the germline J gene. The chain carries TRBV27 and TRBJ2-2; no clear D. Germline V gene lookup returns CDR1 MNHEY and CDR2 SMNVEV (reference sequence). V lost 5 bases, J lost 5 bases, and 12 bases lay in between. The CDR3 contains 14 residues. CDR3 in amino acids: CASSPRVGTGELFF. CDR3 DNA (partial): TGTGCCAGCAGTCCAAGGGTAGGAACCGGGGAG.

With regard to this clone: The missing CDR3 end, 3 residues past where the read stops, is filled in from the germline J gene. This chain uses TRBV10-3 with TRBJ2-7; 8 bases fit TRBD2. With V trimmed by 5 bases and J by 6 bases, 15 bases remained unmatched. Germline lookup yields CDR1 ENHRY and CDR2 SYGVKD. The CDR3 is 16 residues long. The CDR3 reads CAISSRAGDALTEQYF. Partial CDR3 DNA: TGTGCCATCAGTTCTCGAGCGGGAGACGCCCTCACCGAG.

As concerns this clone: The read terminates 3 residues ahead of where the CDR3 ends, so the germline J gene completes it. The rearrangement links TRBV30 to TRBJ1-4; TRBD1 matches 10 bases. The CDR3 runs 13 residues. Per the germline V gene, CDR1 is GTSNPN and CDR2 is SVGIG (reference sequence). Partial CDR3 DNA: TGTGCCTGGTCAGGACAGGGGGACTCACCA. Its protein is CAWSGQGDSP. The entire CDR3 sequence reads CAWSGQGDSPLFF. Full variable domain (remainder filled in from reference TRBV30 and TRBJ1-4): SQTIHQWPATLVQPVGSPLSLECTVEGTSNPNLYWYRQAAGRGLQLLFYSVGIGQISSEVPQNLSASRPQDRQFILSSKKLLLSDSGFYLCAWSGQGDSPLFFGSGTQLSVL.

Note on this clone: The read stops 3 residues short of the end of the CDR3; the missing end is completed from the germline J gene. This chain joins TRBV7-2 and TRBJ1-2; no clear D gene. CDR3 length: 13 residues. Germline lookup yields CDR1 SGHTA and CDR2 FQGNSA. The covered CDR3 bases are TGTGCCAGCAGCTTAGCCCGAAACAATGAC. Its translation is CASSLARNND. The CDR3 in full is CASSLARNNDYTF.

A remark on this clone: The CDR3 goes on 3 residues after the read ends, and that part is filled in from the germline J gene. This sequence joins TRBV20-1 and TRBJ2-7; the D gene could be TRBD1 or TRBD2 (5 bases each). V was cut by 5 bases and J by 3 bases, with 14 bases left in between. CDR1 and CDR2 (germline): DFQATT, SNEGSKA (reference sequence). The CDR3 is 13 residues long. CDR3 amino acids: CSAGRQTYYEQYF. Incomplete CDR3 DNA: TGCAGTGCTGGGAGACAGACATACTACGAG.

Notes on this clone: From the germline J gene comes the end of the CDR3, since the read stops 3 residues before it. This chain joins TRBV19 and TRBJ2-4; TRBD2 might be the D (7 bases). This CDR3 comprises 13 residues. Between the trimmed V and J ends, which lost 10 bases and 7 bases, there was a span of 17 bases. Germline CDR1 LNHDA, CDR2 SQIVND (reference sequence). The CDR3 loop reads CATSGQQMNIQYF. The covered CDR3 bases are TGTGCCACTAGCGGACAGCAAATGAACATT.

A remark on this clone: The read finishes 3 residues shy of the CDR3 end, and the germline J gene is used to complete it. The chain employs TRBV7-2 and TRBJ1-4, with 11 bases aligning to TRBD1. CDR3 size: 15 residues. V lost 5 bases and J lost 6; bases outside the gene matches: 5. The germline V gene encodes CDR1 SGHTA and CDR2 FQGNSA. This CDR3 reads CASSPWTGGYEKLFF. The covered CDR3 bases are TGTGCCAGCAGCCCGTGGACAGGGGGCTATGAAAAA.

The DNA read from the CDR3 is TGCAGCGTTGCGGGACTGGCGCTCCGCGAG. Translated: CSVAGLALRE. The full-length CDR3 reads as CSVAGLALREQYF. The rearrangement uses TRBV29-1 and TRBJ2-7, with D perhaps TRBD2 (6 bases). The read ends 3 residues before the CDR3 terminus; that terminus is restored from the germline J gene. Germline CDR1 is SQVTM and CDR2 is ANQGSEA. The CDR3 length is 13 residues. V gave up 4 bases and J gave up 6 bases, with 16 bases separating them.